The rows below give T cell receptor beta chains drawn from one sample of a study of T cell changes during pregnancy in multiple sclerosis. Produced via immunoSEQ multiplex PCR; TCRdb's table is partial and in-frame only. Of some 60,000 clones listed, about 90% were seen once; the top ten hold roughly 0.76%. Sequencing used CD4+ T cells from peripheral blood mononuclear cells, obtained in the first trimester of pregnancy. The receptors were sampled from a female donor with multiple sclerosis, enrolled in a pregnancy study. CDR3s include the opening cysteine and the closing phenylalanine or tryptophan. The D gene is left open where the match is weak. Not all rows give a size; the values are once, few, many and, for expanded clones, a class.

clone size	V gene	D gene	J gene	CDR3 DNA	CDR3 protein
NA	TRBV5-1	TRBD1	TRBJ1-2	TGCGCCAGCAGCTCTCAGGGGGACTATGGCTACACCTTC	CASSSQGDYGYTF
NA	TRBV6-6	NA	TRBJ2-2	TGTGCCAGCAGCCAGAACAGGGCGACCACCGGGGAGCTGTTTTTT	CASSQNRATTGELFF
NA	TRBV10-3	NA	TRBJ2-7	TGTGCCATCAGTGGGGCCTCCTACGAGCAGTACTTC	CAISGASYEQYF
once	TRBV5-6	NA	TRBJ1-2	TGTGCCAGCAGCTTGGTAGACAAAAACTATGGCTACACCTTC	CASSLVDKNYGYTF
few	TRBV15	TRBD1	TRBJ1-2	TGTGCCACCAGCAGAGGACAGGGGATCGGTGGCTACACCTTC	CATSRGQGIGGYTF
once	TRBV5-5	TRBD2	TRBJ2-1	TGTGCCAGCAGCCAAGATCCCAGCGGGGGCTCCTACAATGAGCAGTTCTTC	CASSQDPSGGSYNEQFF
NA	TRBV19	NA	TRBJ1-2	TGTGCCAGTAGTATCCGGGATCTCCGCCGTGGCTACACCTTC	CASSIRDLRRGYTF
NA	TRBV5-4	TRBD1	TRBJ1-2	TGTGCCAGCAGCTTCGCTCCTCCGGGACAGGGGAGCTATGGCTACACCTTC	CASSFAPPGQGSYGYTF
NA	TRBV12-5	TRBD2	TRBJ2-2	TGTGCTAGTGGTTTGGCCCTGGGGCGGGGGGGCCCCGGGGAGCTGTTTTTT	CASGLALGRGGPGELFF
NA	TRBV7-2	NA	TRBJ2-3	TGTGCCAGCAGCTTCAGGGCAGATACGCAGTATTTT	CASSFRADTQYF
NA	TRBV7-2	TRBD1	TRBJ1-3	TGTGCCAGCAGCTTAAGGGGGCTGACGGGAAACACCATATATTTT	CASSLRGLTGNTIYF
NA	TRBV7-6	NA	TRBJ2-2	TGTGCCAGCAGCCTCCCTTTTGGGGCCAACACCGGGGAGCTGTTTTTT	CASSLPFGANTGELFF
NA	TRBV5-4	NA	TRBJ1-1	TGTGCCAGCAGCCCACCCAGCCCAGGGTTCGCTGAAGCTTTCTTT	CASSPPSPGFAEAFF
few	TRBV5-4	TRBD2	TRBJ2-7	TGTGCCAGCAGGCCAGCGGGGGGCAGGAACGAGCAGTACTTC	CASRPAGGRNEQYF
NA	TRBV27	NA	TRBJ2-7	TGTGCCAGCAGTCCTACGGGGGTGGGGACCTACGAGCAGTACTTC	CASSPTGVGTYEQYF
once	TRBV11-2	NA	TRBJ1-2	TGTGCCAGCAGCTTAGACCAGGACAGCAACTATGGCTACACCTTC	CASSLDQDSNYGYTF
NA	TRBV29-1	NA	TRBJ1-1	TGCAGCGTCATAACGGCTCGGGACACTGAAGCTTTCTTT	CSVITARDTEAFF